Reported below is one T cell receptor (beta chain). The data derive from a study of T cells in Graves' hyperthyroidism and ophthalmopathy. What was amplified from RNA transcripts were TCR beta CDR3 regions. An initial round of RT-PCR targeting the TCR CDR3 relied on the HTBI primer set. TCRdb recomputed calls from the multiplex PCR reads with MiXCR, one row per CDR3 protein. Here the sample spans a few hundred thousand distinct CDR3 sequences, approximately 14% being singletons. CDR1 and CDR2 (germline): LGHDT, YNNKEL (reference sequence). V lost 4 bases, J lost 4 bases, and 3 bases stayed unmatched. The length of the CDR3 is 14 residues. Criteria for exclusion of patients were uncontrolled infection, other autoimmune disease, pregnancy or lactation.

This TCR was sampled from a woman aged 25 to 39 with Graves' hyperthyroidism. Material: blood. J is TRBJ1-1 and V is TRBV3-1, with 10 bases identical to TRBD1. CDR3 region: CASSPDRGTTEAFF. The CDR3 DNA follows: TGTGCCAGCAGCCCGGACAGGGGGACCACTGAAGCTTTCTTT.